One sample yielded the 12 T cell receptor beta chains listed below, sequenced in a study of cytomegalovirus exposure and HLA in healthy donors (dated by TCRdb to 2016 to 2017). Library prep was done by the immunoSEQ multiplex PCR assay. The multiplex PCR relied on a mix of 60 forward primers for TCR Vbeta segments and 13 reverse primers for TCR Jbeta segments. TCRdb provides this immuneACCESS table in a form limited to in-frame rearrangements. Some clones are lacking; in checked studies, under half of them reflect an unresolved V gene, and why the rest are absent is not known. The sample data list roughly 190,000 clones, and 70% to 80% of these were observed just once. 2% to 2.5% of the sample comes from the top ten. The sequencing input was PBMCs. The receptor source for this set is a woman aged 25-40 years in good health and CMV-seropositive.

V gene TRBV10-3 combines with J gene TRBJ1-2; D possibly corresponds to TRBD1 (6 bases). This CDR3 spans 13 amino acids. CDR1 is ENHRY, CDR2 SYGVKD, per germline. The V and J ends lost 11 bases and 8 bases respectively, with 21 bases between them. This CDR3 is CADWNGQNEGYTF. Here the CDR3 DNA reads TGTGCCGACTGGAACGGACAGAATGAGGGCTACACCTTC.

This clone appeared a few times. The V and J genes are TRBV5-1 and TRBJ2-3; D is unresolved. Between the trimmed V and J ends, which lost 4 bases and 0 bases, there was a span of 15 bases. This CDR3 region has 16 residues. Germline V gene lookup returns CDR1 SGHRS and CDR2 YFSETQ. The CDR3 region is CASSTGADYSTDTQYF. CDR3 bases: TGCGCCAGCAGCACGGGTGCGGATTATAGCACAGATACGCAGTATTTT.

This clone has more than one count but fewer than ten. The chain uses TRBV4-2 and TRBJ2-7, with D possibly matching TRBD1 (6 bases). Germline assignment: CDR1 LGHNA and CDR2 YNFKEQ. Trimming removed 1 base at V and 3 bases at J, with 13 bases between. The CDR3 loop spans 15 amino acids. CDR3 region: CASSQATGLHYEQYF. Written as DNA, the CDR3 is TGTGCCAGCAGCCAAGCTACAGGGCTTCACTACGAGCAGTACTTC.

This chain joins TRBV28 and TRBJ1-5; 9 nucleotides align to TRBD1. This CDR3 is built from 17 residues. Germline V gives CDR1 MDHEN, CDR2 SYDVKM. V was pared by 8 bases and J by 2 bases, with 13 bases of the junction left unmatched. This CDR3 reads CASRTGTGYSGNQPQHF. As DNA, the CDR3 is TGTGCCAGCCGAACTGGGACAGGGTATTCTGGCAATCAGCCCCAGCATTTT.

In this sample, this clone turned up once. The chain joins TRBV14 to TRBJ2-3, with no clear D. The CDR3 spans 11 residues. Germline V lookup: CDR1 SGHDN, CDR2 FVKESK. V lost 3 bases and J 7 bases, leaving 5 bases between the germline ends. CDR3 in amino acids: CASSHRNTQYF. Here the CDR3 DNA reads TGTGCCAGCAGCCATAGAAATACGCAGTATTTT.

The rearrangement links TRBV5-1 to TRBJ1-3, with no clear D. The V end was cut by 4 bases, the J end by 2 bases, with 13 bases between. This CDR3 comprises 15 residues. Germline CDR1 is SGHRS and CDR2 is YFSETQ. CDR3 protein: CASSKGRSAGNTIYF. The DNA for the CDR3 is TGCGCCAGCAGCAAAGGGAGGTCTGCTGGAAACACCATATATTTT.

This clone was counted only a few times. The rearrangement uses TRBV30 and TRBJ2-7; D is possibly TRBD2 (6 bases). V was shortened by 0 bases and J by 4 bases, with 7 bases between the two germline ends. Germline V gene data show CDR1 as GTSNPN and CDR2 as SVGIG (reference sequence). The CDR3 is 12 amino acids. The CDR3 is CAWSVRGYEQYF. CDR3 DNA sequence: TGTGCCTGGAGTGTACGGGGGTACGAGCAGTACTTC.

The chain joins TRBV28 to TRBJ2-2; 9 bases fit TRBD2. The V and J ends lost 7 bases and 5 bases, in that order; junction bases with no gene match: 14. Germline-derived CDR1 and CDR2 are MDHEN and SYDVKM. This CDR3 contains 17 residues. The CDR3 here is CASTFLSGSVGTGELFF. The DNA for the CDR3 is TGTGCCAGCACTTTCCTTAGCGGGAGCGTTGGAACCGGGGAGCTGTTTTTT.

In its sample, this clone was seen once. The chain joins TRBV5-1 to TRBJ1-3; D not certain. The CDR3 spans 14 residues. Trimming removed 4 bases at V and 2 bases at J, with 10 bases between. The germline V gene encodes CDR1 SGHRS and CDR2 YFSETQ. The DNA of the CDR3 is TGCGCCAGCAGCGAGGGAGGGCCTGGAAACACCATATATTTT. Protein product: CASSEGGPGNTIYF.

This chain connects TRBV6-4 to TRBJ2-1; 9 nucleotides match TRBD2. Germline CDR1 MRHNA, CDR2 SNTAGT. The CDR3 contains 14 residues. After removal of 8 bases from V and 9 bases from J, the junction contained 11 bases not matched to a gene. The CDR3 coding sequence is TGTGCCAGCGGACGGACTAGCGAGGGAGGTGAGCAGTTCTTC. Protein: CASGRTSEGGEQFF.

The CDR3 reads CASRLGAGGRGDTQYF. CDR3 DNA: TGTGCCAGCCGCCTTGGGGCCGGCGGTCGGGGGGATACGCAGTATTTT. The rearrangement uses TRBV9 and TRBJ2-3, with D possibly being TRBD2 (6 bases). Trimming left V 7 bases short and J 6 bases short, with 24 bases between. CDR3 size: 16 residues. Germline lookup yields CDR1 SGDLS and CDR2 YYNGEE.

The chain couples TRBV20-1 to TRBJ1-1; unclear D gene. This CDR3 has 10 amino acids. Per the germline V gene, CDR1 is DFQATT and CDR2 is SNEGSKA (reference sequence). The ends were cut back, 0 bases at V and 8 bases at J, with 4 bases in the middle. CDR3 sequence: CSARDLEAFF. DNA of the CDR3: TGCAGTGCTAGAGATCTCGAAGCTTTCTTT.